What follows are 14 T cell receptor beta chains derived from one specimen sequenced in a study of shared clonotypes between healthy human individuals. Assay: immunoSEQ multiplex PCR; the TCRdb copy retains only in-frame clones and omits some. The data hold roughly 170,000 clones, with around 63% observed a single time. Sequencing was carried out using memory CD4+ T cells sorted from blood. Subset noted: CD45RA-negative fraction. Receptors originate from a man aged 25-45 years in good health.

This clone was picked up many times. The rearrangement joins TRBV20-1 to TRBJ2-7; D gene uncertain. Between the trimmed V and J ends, which lost 2 bases and 2 bases, there was a span of 1 base. CDR1 is DFQATT and CDR2 is SNEGSKA in the germline V gene (reference sequence). This CDR3 region has 10 residues. CDR3 region: CSARPYEQYF. CDR3 in DNA: TGCAGTGCTAGACCCTACGAGCAGTACTTC.

This rearrangement joins TRBV5-6 to TRBJ2-7; 10 bases match TRBD2. V lost 0 bases, J lost 7 bases, and 7 bases stayed unmatched. The CDR3 totals 15 residues. Germline-derived CDR1 and CDR2 are SGHDT and YYEEEE. The CDR3 sequence is CASSLVGTSAGEQYF. The CDR3 nucleotides are TGTGCCAGCAGCTTGGTAGGGACTAGCGCGGGAGAGCAGTACTTC.

A single count supports this clone. This chain connects TRBV28 to TRBJ1-5; 7 bases agree with TRBD1. Germline-derived CDR1 and CDR2 are MDHEN and SYDVKM. The CDR3 has 16 residues. Losses at the gene ends were 2 bases for V and 4 bases for J; bases not matched to a gene: 8. CDR3 DNA: TGTGCCAGCAGTTTAGGGTGGGGACAGCCTAATCAGCCCCAGCATTTT. This codes for CASSLGWGQPNQPQHF.

The chain recombines TRBV7-2 with TRBJ2-1; D gene unclear. Looked up from germline, CDR1 is SGHTA and CDR2 is FQGNSA. This CDR3 is 14 amino acids long. The ends were cut back, 3 bases at V and 2 bases at J, with 8 bases in the middle. The CDR3 loop reads CASSFRTAYNEQFF. Written as DNA, the CDR3 is TGTGCCAGCAGCTTCCGGACGGCCTACAATGAGCAGTTCTTC.

This clone was detected a few times. This chain joins TRBV9 and TRBJ1-2, with D possibly TRBD1 on 6 matching bases. V lost 2 bases, J lost 4 bases, and 15 bases lay in between. The germline CDR1 and CDR2 sequences are SGDLS and YYNGEE. The CDR3 is 15 amino acids. In DNA form, the CDR3 reads TGTGCCAGCAGCGTCAGAGGGGAGGGGGGCTATGGCTACACCTTC. The encoded protein is CASSVRGEGGYGYTF.

The CDR3, as DNA: TGCGCCAGCAGCTCAACAGGGGGGAACACTGAAGCTTTCTTT. Translation gives CASSSTGGNTEAFF. V usage is TRBV5-1 and J usage is TRBJ1-1; 8 bases agree with TRBD1. The trim removed 3 bases at V and 1 base at J, leaving 2 bases unmatched. Germline V CDR1 and CDR2: SGHRS, YFSETQ. The CDR3 contains 14 residues.

The chain recombines TRBV28 with TRBJ2-5, with D possibly being TRBD1 (7 bases). Trimming left V 5 bases short and J 1 base short, with 11 bases between. The CDR3 is 14 amino acids. Per the germline V gene, CDR1 is MDHEN and CDR2 is SYDVKM. Here the CDR3 reads CASSTGDSQETQYF. The DNA for the CDR3 is TGTGCCAGCAGTACGGGGGACAGCCAAGAGACCCAGTACTTC.

This chain joins TRBV5-1 and TRBJ1-1, with D possibly TRBD1 on 6 matching bases. The CDR3 is 16 residues long. Germline V CDR1 and CDR2: SGHRS, YFSETQ. Trimming removed 0 bases at V and 2 bases at J, with 14 bases between. In nucleotides, the CDR3 is TGCGCCAGCAGCTTGGGTGCAGGGGTTGGAAACACTGAAGCTTTCTTT. It translates to CASSLGAGVGNTEAFF.

A few counts support this clone. The V call is TRBV25-1, the J call TRBJ2-7, with D perhaps TRBD2 (6 bases). Trimming shortened V by 4 bases and J by 3 bases, and 10 bases separated the two germline ends. This CDR3 region has 13 residues. Germline V CDR1 and CDR2: MGHDK, SYGVNS. The CDR3 sequence: CASSGAGLYEQYF. Here the CDR3 DNA reads TGTGCCAGCAGTGGGGCGGGACTCTACGAGCAGTACTTC.

As DNA, the CDR3 is TGTGCCAGCTCAGAGTCACAGGGGGGCGGCGAGACCCAGTACTTC. Protein product: CASSESQGGGETQYF. The chain is built from TRBV18 and TRBJ2-5; 8 nucleotides align to TRBD1. The V segment lost 5 bases and the J segment 5 bases; nucleotides outside the gene matches: 10. CDR3 size: 15 residues. Per germline, CDR1 KGHSH and CDR2 LQKENI.

The rearrangement uses TRBV5-6 and TRBJ2-7; D is perhaps TRBD1 (6 bases). CDR3 length: 16 residues. CDR1 is SGHDT, CDR2 YYEEEE, per germline. Trimming cost V 3 bases and J 4 bases, with 20 bases left between them. CDR3 amino acids: CASSSLTGLASYEQYF. CDR3 sequence (DNA): TGTGCCAGCAGCTCCCTTACAGGGTTAGCTTCATACGAGCAGTACTTC.

As to this clone: This specimen includes other DNA sequences encoding the same CDR3. The chain uses TRBV28 and TRBJ2-3; D remains unclear. Germline CDR1 MDHEN, CDR2 SYDVKM. The CDR3 contains 14 residues. V shed 2 bases and J shed 3 bases, with 9 bases lying between them. CDR3 region: CASSLGSSTDTQYF. The CDR3 DNA is TGTGCCAGCAGTTTAGGCAGCTCAACAGATACGCAGTATTTT.

This clone was counted only a few times. Other DNA sequences in this specimen translate into the identical CDR3. This chain connects TRBV11-2 to TRBJ2-1; D unclear. This CDR3 spans 13 amino acids. The germline V gene has CDR1 SGHAT and CDR2 FQNNGV. The V end was cut by 1 base, the J end by 6 bases, with 7 bases between. CDR3 DNA: TGTGCCAGCAGCTTAGCGAGGCTCAATGAGCAGTTCTTC. This translates into CASSLARLNEQFF.

This clone was observed a handful of times. This same CDR3 is encoded by further DNA sequences in the sample. The V and J genes are TRBV29-1 and TRBJ2-6, with D tentatively TRBD1 or TRBD2 (5 bases each). CDR3 length: 14 residues. Between the trimmed V and J ends, which lost 1 base and 2 bases, there was a span of 6 bases. Per the germline V gene, CDR1 is SQVTM and CDR2 is ANQGSEA. The CDR3 spells CSVEGGTGANVLTF. Written as DNA, the CDR3 is TGCAGCGTTGAAGGGGGGACTGGGGCCAACGTCCTGACTTTC.